Below, one TCR beta chain is given with its context. Under the authors' procedure: Amplification of reference gene primers was used by the study to estimate nucleated cell counts. Libraries were prepared by immunoSEQ multiplex PCR; TCRdb keeps only in-frame clonotypes and omits some of them. That table furnishes V, J and clone size, whereas the DNA furnished D and trimming. In the table there are 150,000 to 180,000 clones, about 80% of which are singletons. This sample is part of a study of blood T cell repertoires in COVID-19. About the research overall: Sites across the United States, Italy and Spain contributed samples from acute and convalescent COVID-19. PBMCs, B-cell-depleted T cells, or T cells provided the cDNA or gDNA that made up the material.

Germline loops: CDR1 MNHEY, CDR2 SVGAGI. The germline V and J ends were trimmed by 0 bases and 7 bases, with 18 bases remaining between them. CDR3 length: 16 residues. The sequence was obtained from a woman aged 55-69 years with acute or convalescent COVID-19. Sequenced input: peripheral blood. V and J are TRBV6-5 and TRBJ1-1; D is undetermined. The CDR3 sequence: CASSYSPPPSGGEAFF. CDR3 nucleotide sequence: TGTGCCAGCAGTTACTCCCCCCCTCCCTCGGGAGGTGAAGCTTTCTTT.